This T cell receptor (beta chain) was sequenced for a study of CD8 T cells in Susac syndrome. Random-hexamer reverse transcription was applied to roughly 0.5 to 1 ug RNA. Amplification of TCR beta CDR3 used immunoSEQ multiplex PCR across 54 Vbeta and 13 Jbeta. A single record per CDR3 protein comes from TCRdb applying MiXCR to the immunoSEQ multiplex PCR reads. This sample has 150,000 to 200,000 distinct CDR3 sequences; approximately 94% occur once, and the top ten carry less than 0.12%. The germline V gene encodes CDR1 DFQATT and CDR2 SNEGSKA (reference sequence). This CDR3 is built from 15 residues. The V and J ends lost 3 bases and 6 bases, in that order; junction bases with no gene match: 6.

The chain links TRBV20-1 to TRBJ2-2; 11 nucleotides match TRBD2. The receptor was isolated from a human donor in good health. Sequencing was done on a sample of CD4+ T cells from PBMCs. The CDR3 reads CSASLTSGSAGELFF. The CDR3 coding sequence is TGCAGTGCTAGCCTTACTAGCGGGAGTGCCGGGGAGCTGTTTTTT.